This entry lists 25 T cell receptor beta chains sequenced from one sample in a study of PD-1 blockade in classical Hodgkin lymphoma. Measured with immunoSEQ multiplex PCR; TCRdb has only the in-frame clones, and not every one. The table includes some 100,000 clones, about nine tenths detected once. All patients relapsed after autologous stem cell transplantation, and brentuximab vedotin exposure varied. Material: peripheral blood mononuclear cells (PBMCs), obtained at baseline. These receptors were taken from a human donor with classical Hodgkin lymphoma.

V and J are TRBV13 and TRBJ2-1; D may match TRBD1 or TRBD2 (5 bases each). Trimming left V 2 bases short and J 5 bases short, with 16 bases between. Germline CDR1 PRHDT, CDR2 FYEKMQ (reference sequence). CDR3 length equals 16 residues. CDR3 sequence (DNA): TGTGCCAGCAGCTTAAATCGGGGCCCCAACCACAATGAGCAGTTCTTC. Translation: CASSLNRGPNHNEQFF.

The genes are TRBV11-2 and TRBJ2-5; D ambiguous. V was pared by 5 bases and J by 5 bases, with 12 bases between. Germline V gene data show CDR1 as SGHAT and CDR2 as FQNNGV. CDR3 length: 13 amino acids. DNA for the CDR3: TGTGCCAGCAGCGGTCGAATTACCGAGACCCAGTACTTC. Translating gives CASSGRITETQYF. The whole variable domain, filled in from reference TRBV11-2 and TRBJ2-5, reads EAGVAQSPRYKIIEKRQSVAFWCNPISGHATLYWYQQILGQGPKLLIQFQNNGVVDDSQLPKDRFSAERLKGVDSTLKIQPAKLEDSAVYLCASSGRITETQYFGPGTRLLVL.

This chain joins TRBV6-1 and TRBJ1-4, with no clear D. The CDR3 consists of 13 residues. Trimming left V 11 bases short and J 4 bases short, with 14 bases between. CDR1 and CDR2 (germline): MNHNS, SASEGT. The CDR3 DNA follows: TGTGCCGTCACGAGGTCCTTTAATGAAAAACTGTTTTTT. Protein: CAVTRSFNEKLFF.

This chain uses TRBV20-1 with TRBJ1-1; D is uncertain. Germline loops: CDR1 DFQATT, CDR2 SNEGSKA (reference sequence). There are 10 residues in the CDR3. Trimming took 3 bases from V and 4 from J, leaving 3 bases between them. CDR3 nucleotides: TGCAGTGCTAGGGTCACTGAAGCTTTCTTT. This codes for CSARVTEAFF.

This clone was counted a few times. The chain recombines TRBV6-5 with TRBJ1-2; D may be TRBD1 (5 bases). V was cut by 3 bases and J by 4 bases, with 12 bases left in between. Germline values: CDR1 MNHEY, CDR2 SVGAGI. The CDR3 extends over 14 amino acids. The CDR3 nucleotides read TGTGCCAGCAGTTATTCAGGGTTCGGCTATGGCTACACCTTC. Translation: CASSYSGFGYGYTF.

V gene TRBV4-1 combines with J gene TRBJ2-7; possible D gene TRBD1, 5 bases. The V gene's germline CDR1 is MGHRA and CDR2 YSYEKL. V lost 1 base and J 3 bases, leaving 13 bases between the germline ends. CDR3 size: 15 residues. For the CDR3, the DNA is TGCGCCAGCAGCCAAGTGTCCAGGGCGGACTACGAGCAGTACTTC. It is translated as CASSQVSRADYEQYF.

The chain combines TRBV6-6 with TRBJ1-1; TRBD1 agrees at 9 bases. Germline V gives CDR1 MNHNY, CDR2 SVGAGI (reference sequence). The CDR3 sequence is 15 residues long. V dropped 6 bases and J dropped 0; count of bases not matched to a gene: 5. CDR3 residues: CASRDRDRVNTEAFF. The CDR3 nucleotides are TGTGCCAGCAGGGACCGGGACAGGGTGAACACTGAAGCTTTCTTT.

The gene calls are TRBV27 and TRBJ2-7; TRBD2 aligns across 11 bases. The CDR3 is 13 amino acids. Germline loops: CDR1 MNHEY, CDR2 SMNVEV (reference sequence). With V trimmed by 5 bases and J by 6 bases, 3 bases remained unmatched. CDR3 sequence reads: CASSKTSGIEQYF. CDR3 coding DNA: TGTGCCAGCAGTAAGACTAGCGGGATCGAGCAGTACTTC.

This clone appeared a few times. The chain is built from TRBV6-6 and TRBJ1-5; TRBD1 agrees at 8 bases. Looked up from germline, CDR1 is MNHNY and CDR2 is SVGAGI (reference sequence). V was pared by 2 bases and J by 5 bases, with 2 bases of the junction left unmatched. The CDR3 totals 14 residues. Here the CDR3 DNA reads TGTGCCAGCAGTTACGTACAGGGGGATCAGCCCCAGCATTTT. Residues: CASSYVQGDQPQHF.

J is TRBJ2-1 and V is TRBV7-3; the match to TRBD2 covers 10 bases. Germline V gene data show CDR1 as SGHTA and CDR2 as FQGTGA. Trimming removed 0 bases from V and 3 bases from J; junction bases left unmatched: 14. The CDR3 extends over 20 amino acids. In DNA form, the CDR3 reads TGTGCCAGCAGCTTAACGGCGAGGCTAGCGGGGGAACCAGACTACAATGAGCAGTTCTTC. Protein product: CASSLTARLAGEPDYNEQFF.

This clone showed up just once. The CDR3 coding sequence is TGTGCCAGCAGCCGGGGAACAGGTCCCAACTATGGCTACACCTTC. It encodes CASSRGTGPNYGYTF. The chain carries TRBV6-4 and TRBJ1-2, with D possibly being TRBD1 (5 bases). V lost 6 bases and J 2 bases, leaving 16 bases between the germline ends. The CDR3 extends over 15 amino acids. The V gene's germline CDR1 is MRHNA and CDR2 SNTAGT.

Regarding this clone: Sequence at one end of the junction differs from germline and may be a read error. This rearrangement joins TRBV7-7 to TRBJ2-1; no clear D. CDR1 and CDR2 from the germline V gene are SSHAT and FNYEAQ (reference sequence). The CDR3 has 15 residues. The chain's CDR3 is CASSLSPSSYNEQFF. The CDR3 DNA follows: TGTGCTAGCAGCTTAAGTCCGAGCTCCTACAATGAGCAGTTCTTC.

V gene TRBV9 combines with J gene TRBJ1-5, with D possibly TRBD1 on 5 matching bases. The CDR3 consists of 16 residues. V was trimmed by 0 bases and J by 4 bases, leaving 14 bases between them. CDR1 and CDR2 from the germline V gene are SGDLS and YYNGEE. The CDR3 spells CASSVGGFGGNQPQHF. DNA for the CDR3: TGTGCCAGCAGCGTAGGGGGCTTTGGGGGTAATCAGCCCCAGCATTTT.

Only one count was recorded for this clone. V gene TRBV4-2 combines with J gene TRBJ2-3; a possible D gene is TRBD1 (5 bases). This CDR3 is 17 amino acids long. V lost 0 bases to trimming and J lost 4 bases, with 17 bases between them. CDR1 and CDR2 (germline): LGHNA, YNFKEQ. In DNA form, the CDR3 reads TGTGCCAGCAGCCAAGATCAGGGTTTCTTGGTTTCAGATACGCAGTATTTT. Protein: CASSQDQGFLVSDTQYF.

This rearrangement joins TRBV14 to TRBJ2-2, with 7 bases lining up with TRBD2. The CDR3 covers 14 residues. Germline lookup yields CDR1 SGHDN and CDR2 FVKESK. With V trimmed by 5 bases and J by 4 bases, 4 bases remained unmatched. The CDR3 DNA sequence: TGTGCCAGCAGCAGAACTAGCGCCACCGGGGAGCTGTTTTTT. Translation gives CASSRTSATGELFF.

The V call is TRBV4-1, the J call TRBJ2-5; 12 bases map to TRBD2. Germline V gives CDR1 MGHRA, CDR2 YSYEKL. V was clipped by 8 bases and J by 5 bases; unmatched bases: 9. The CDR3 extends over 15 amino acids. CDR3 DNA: TGCGCCAGCGGGACTAGCGGGTTTGGGGGGGAGACCCAGTACTTC. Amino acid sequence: CASGTSGFGGETQYF.

CDR3 bases: TGTGCCAGCAGCTTAGTTGCAGGGGGCGCTGAAGCTTTCTTT. Translating gives CASSLVAGGAEAFF. The chain links TRBV11-1 to TRBJ1-1; TRBD1 agrees at 8 bases. J gave up 6 bases and V 1 base, and 4 bases lay outside the gene matches. Germline loops: CDR1 SGHAT, CDR2 FQDESV (reference sequence). The CDR3 totals 14 residues.

The CDR3 DNA is TGTGCCAGCAGGCGGACAAAATATAGGGGCGAGCAGTACTTC. This sequence encodes CASRRTKYRGEQYF. The chain is built from TRBV5-6 and TRBJ2-7; tentative D call: TRBD1 (5 bases). With 5 bases removed from V and 6 bases from J, the gap between germline ends came to 18 bases. CDR3 length equals 14 residues. CDR1 and CDR2 from the germline V gene are SGHDT and YYEEEE.

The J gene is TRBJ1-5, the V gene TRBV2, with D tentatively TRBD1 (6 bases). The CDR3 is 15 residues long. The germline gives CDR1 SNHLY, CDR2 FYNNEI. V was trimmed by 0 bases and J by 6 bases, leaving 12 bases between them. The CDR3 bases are TGTGCCAGCAGTGAAGCGCGGGGGGCCGGTCAGCCCCAGCATTTT. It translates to CASSEARGAGQPQHF. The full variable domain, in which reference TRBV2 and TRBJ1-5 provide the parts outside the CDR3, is EPEVTQTPSHQVTQMGQEVILRCVPISNHLYFYWYRQILGQKVEFLVSFYNNEISEKSEIFDDQFSVERPDGSNFTLKIRSTKLEDSAMYFCASSEARGAGQPQHFGDGTRLSIL.

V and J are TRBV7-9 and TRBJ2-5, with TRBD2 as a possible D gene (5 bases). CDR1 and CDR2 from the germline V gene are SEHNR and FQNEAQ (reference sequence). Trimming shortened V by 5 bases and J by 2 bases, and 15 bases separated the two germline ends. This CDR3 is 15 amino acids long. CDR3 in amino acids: CASSPKEAPQETQYF. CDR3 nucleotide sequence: TGTGCCAGCAGCCCAAAGGAGGCACCTCAAGAGACCCAGTACTTC.

In DNA form, the CDR3 reads TGTGCCAGCAGTTTGTGGTCCCTCCCCGGCGCCGACACCGGGGAGCTGTTTTTT. Protein: CASSLWSLPGADTGELFF. The chain has TRBV27 and TRBJ2-2; D ambiguous. The CDR3 is 18 residues long. V lost 3 bases, J lost 3 bases, and 20 bases lay in between. Germline V gene data show CDR1 as MNHEY and CDR2 as SMNVEV (reference sequence).

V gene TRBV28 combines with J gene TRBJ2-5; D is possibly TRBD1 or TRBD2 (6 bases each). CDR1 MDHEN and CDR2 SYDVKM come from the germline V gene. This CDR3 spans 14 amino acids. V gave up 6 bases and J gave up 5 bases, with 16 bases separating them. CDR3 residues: CASREGHRLETQYF. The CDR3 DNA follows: TGTGCCAGCAGGGAGGGACATCGACTCGAGACCCAGTACTTC. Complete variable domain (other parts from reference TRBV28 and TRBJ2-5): DVKVTQSSRYLVKRTGEKVFLECVQDMDHENMFWYRQDPGLGLRLIYFSYDVKMKEKGDIPEGYSVSREKKERFSLILESASTNQTSMYLCASREGHRLETQYFGPGTRLLVL.

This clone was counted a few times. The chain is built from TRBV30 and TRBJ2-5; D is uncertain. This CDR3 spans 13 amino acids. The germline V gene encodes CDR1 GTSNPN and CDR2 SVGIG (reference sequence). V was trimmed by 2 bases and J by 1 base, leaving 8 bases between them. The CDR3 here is CAWSQLSQETQYF. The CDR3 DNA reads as TGTGCCTGGAGTCAGCTGTCCCAAGAGACCCAGTACTTC.

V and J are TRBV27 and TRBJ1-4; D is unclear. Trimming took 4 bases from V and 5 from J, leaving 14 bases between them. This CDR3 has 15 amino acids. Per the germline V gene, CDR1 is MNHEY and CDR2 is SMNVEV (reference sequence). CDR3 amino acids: CASSSVPSGNEKLFF. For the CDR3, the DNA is TGTGCCAGCAGTTCCGTCCCCTCAGGCAATGAAAAACTGTTTTTT. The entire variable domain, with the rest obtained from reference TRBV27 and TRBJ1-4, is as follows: EAQVTQNPRYLITVTGKKLTVTCSQNMNHEYMSWYRQDPGLGLRQIYYSMNVEVTDKGDVPEGYKVSRKEKRNFPLILESPSPNQTSLYFCASSSVPSGNEKLFFGSGTQLSVL.

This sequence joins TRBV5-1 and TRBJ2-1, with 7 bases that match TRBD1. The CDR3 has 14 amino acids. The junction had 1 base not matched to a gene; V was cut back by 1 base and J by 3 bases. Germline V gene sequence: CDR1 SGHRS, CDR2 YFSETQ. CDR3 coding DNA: TGCGCCAGCAGCTTGAGACAGGGCTACAATGAGCAGTTCTTC. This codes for CASSLRQGYNEQFF.